The 5 T cell receptor beta chains reported below all come from one sample, sequenced in a study of beta chain features in type 1 diabetes. The entirety of the isolated RNA underwent reverse transcription, so expressed TCRB transcripts were sequenced. Method: immunoSEQ multiplex PCR; TCRdb's copy keeps in-frame clones and lacks some. Among more than 130,000 clones listed, about 7% were seen once. The sequencing input was central memory CD4+ T cells from blood. The receptors derive from a woman aged 30 to 39 in good health.

This clone has a handful of counts. The rearrangement uses TRBV9 and TRBJ2-5, with D perhaps TRBD2 (5 bases). In germline, CDR1 is SGDLS, CDR2 YYNGEE. CDR3 length: 13 residues. The V gene lost 4 bases and the J gene lost 5 bases, with 12 bases spanning the gap. In nucleotides, the CDR3 is TGTGCCAGCAGCAAAGGAGGTCAGGAGACCCAGTACTTC. It translates to CASSKGGQETQYF.

This clone was seen a few times. The chain carries TRBV6-6 and TRBJ2-5; 8 bases fit TRBD1. Germline V gene lookup returns CDR1 MNHNY and CDR2 SVGAGI (reference sequence). The CDR3 covers 16 residues. Trimming at V came to 5 bases and at J to 2 bases, leaving 10 bases not matched to a gene. Here the CDR3 reads CASSVQGAGLQETQYF. The CDR3 DNA reads as TGTGCCAGCAGTGTCCAGGGGGCCGGCCTACAAGAGACCCAGTACTTC.

The rearrangement links TRBV6-6 to TRBJ1-2; perhaps TRBD1 as D (5 bases). Germline V gives CDR1 MNHNY, CDR2 SVGAGI (reference sequence). The CDR3 sequence is 13 residues long. V was trimmed by 5 bases and J by 2 bases, leaving 9 bases between them. The CDR3 bases are TGTGCCAGCAGTAGGGAGGGGAACTATGGCTACACCTTC. Its protein product is CASSREGNYGYTF.

The V call is TRBV11-1, the J call TRBJ2-1; 10 bases align to TRBD2. The CDR3 is 16 residues long. Losses at the gene ends were 5 bases for V and 7 bases for J; bases not matched to a gene: 11. From germline, CDR1 is SGHAT and CDR2 FQDESV (reference sequence). CDR3 loop: CASSPTLAGGVNEQFF. Here the CDR3 DNA reads TGTGCCAGCAGCCCCACCTTAGCGGGGGGCGTGAATGAGCAGTTCTTC. The whole variable domain, remainder taken from reference TRBV11-1 and TRBJ2-1, is EAEVAQSPRYKITEKSQAVAFWCDPISGHATLYWYRQILGQGPELLVQFQDESVVDDSQLPKDRFSAERLKGVDSTLKIQPAELGDSAMYLCASSPTLAGGVNEQFFGPGTRLTVL.

V and J are TRBV27 and TRBJ2-1, with D perhaps TRBD2 (6 bases). CDR1 and CDR2 (germline): MNHEY, SMNVEV (reference sequence). This CDR3 has 14 residues. Deletions cut 5 bases from V and 5 bases from J, with 13 bases between. The CDR3 region is CASSLRGLNNEQFF. The CDR3 DNA follows: TGTGCCAGCAGTCTCCGGGGGTTGAACAATGAGCAGTTCTTC.